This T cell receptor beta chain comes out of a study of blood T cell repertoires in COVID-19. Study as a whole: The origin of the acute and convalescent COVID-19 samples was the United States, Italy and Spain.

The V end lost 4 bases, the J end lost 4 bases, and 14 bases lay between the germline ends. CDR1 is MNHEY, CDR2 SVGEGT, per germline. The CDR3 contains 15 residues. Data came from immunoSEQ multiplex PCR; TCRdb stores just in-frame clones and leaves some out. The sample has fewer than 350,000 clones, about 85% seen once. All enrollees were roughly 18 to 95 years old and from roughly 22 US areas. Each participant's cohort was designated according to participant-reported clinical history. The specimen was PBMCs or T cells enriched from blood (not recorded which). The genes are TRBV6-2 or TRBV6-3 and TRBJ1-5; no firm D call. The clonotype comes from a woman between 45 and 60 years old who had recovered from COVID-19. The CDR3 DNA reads TGTGCCAGCAGTTCTCATCTACCCCCTAATCAGCCCCAGCATTTT. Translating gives CASSSHLPPNQPQHF.